Each of the 32 T cell receptor beta chains below was sequenced from the same sample in a study of vaccination effects on CD4 cells after COVID-19. Their cognate antigens are unknown. The protocol was immunoSEQ multiplex PCR, while the TCRdb copy is restricted to in-frame clones and leaves out a portion. This sample has about 66,000 clones, with under 80% found just once. Peptide-pool stimulation followed by sequencing identified expanded antigen-specific CD4+ clonotypes in the ViraFEST assay. The culture ran for approximately 11 days before CD4+ T cells were isolated. Two doses of BNT162b2 or mRNA-1273 vaccine were administered to participants. Specimen: CD4+ T cells from PBMCs cultured with HCoV-OC43 spike peptides, collected after COVID-19 vaccination. Subset reported: HCoV-OC43 spike overlapping peptide pool stimulation. These receptors were taken from a human donor who received a COVID-19 vaccine.

V is TRBV4-1 and J is TRBJ2-1, with 9 nucleotides matching TRBD2. The CDR3 has 16 amino acids. Unmatched junction bases numbered 7, after V lost 3 bases and J lost 4 bases. The germline V gene encodes CDR1 MGHRA and CDR2 YSYEKL. The CDR3 region has the DNA TGCGCCAGCAGCCACCCGCGGGGGGGACTTTACAATGAGCAGTTCTTC. This sequence encodes CASSHPRGGLYNEQFF.

The CDR3 DNA follows: TGTGCCAGCAGCTTAGGTTACAGGGGGGCTTACAATGAGCAGTTCTTC. Translating gives CASSLGYRGAYNEQFF. The rearrangement links TRBV11-3 to TRBJ2-1, with TRBD1 matching 8 bases. Losses at the gene ends were 1 base for V and 4 bases for J; bases not matched to a gene: 6. Looked up from germline, CDR1 is SGHNT and CDR2 is YENEEA. This CDR3 spans 16 amino acids.

The V call is TRBV7-2, the J call TRBJ2-5; D gene ambiguous. The V end was cut by 5 bases, the J end by 5 bases, with 9 bases between. Looked up from germline, CDR1 is SGHTA and CDR2 is FQGNSA. The CDR3 consists of 12 residues. The DNA of the CDR3 is TGTGCCAGCAGCCCCGAGGTGGAGACCCAGTACTTC. Protein: CASSPEVETQYF.

This clone was detected a few times. The V call is TRBV4-1, the J call TRBJ1-2; D is undetermined. Trimming took off 4 bases at V and 2 bases at J, with 11 bases between the two ends. The germline V gene has CDR1 MGHRA and CDR2 YSYEKL. This CDR3 spans 14 amino acids. The DNA of the CDR3 is TGCGCCAGCAGCCTATTCCCAGTAAACTATGGCTACACCTTC. This translates into CASSLFPVNYGYTF.

This chain links TRBV25-1 with TRBJ2-5; D may be TRBD1 or TRBD2 (5 bases each). The CDR3 sequence is 15 residues long. V lost 6 bases and J 5 bases, leaving 19 bases between the germline ends. Germline-derived CDR1 and CDR2 are MGHDK and SYGVNS. The CDR3 region has the DNA TGTGCCAGCAGGCTGGGGACCCCTGGGCGGGAGACCCAGTACTTC. It encodes CASRLGTPGRETQYF.

CDR3 in amino acids: CASSELGQGLTNEKLFF. CDR3 bases: TGTGCCAGCAGTGAATTAGGACAGGGGCTAACTAATGAAAAACTGTTTTTT. V and J are TRBV25-1 and TRBJ1-4, with 9 positions matching TRBD1. Per the germline V gene, CDR1 is MGHDK and CDR2 is SYGVNS. V gave up 1 base and J gave up 1 base; unmatched junction bases: 4. The CDR3 loop spans 17 amino acids. Filled out from reference TRBV25-1 and TRBJ1-4, the complete variable domain reads EADIYQTPRYLVIGTGKKITLECSQTMGHDKMYWYQQDPGMELHLIHYSYGVNSTEKGDLSSESTVSRIRTEHFPLTLESARPSHTSQYLCASSELGQGLTNEKLFFGSGTQLSVL.

The V gene is TRBV5-1, the J gene TRBJ2-5, with D perhaps matching TRBD2 (6 bases). Trimming removed 4 bases from V and 4 bases from J, with 11 bases in between. The CDR3 has 13 residues. Germline loops: CDR1 SGHRS, CDR2 YFSETQ. CDR3 DNA sequence: TGCGCCAGCAGCCCTACTAGCTCAGAGACCCAGTACTTC. Its translation: CASSPTSSETQYF. Full variable domain (outside the CDR3, taken from reference TRBV5-1 and TRBJ2-5): KAGVTQTPRYLIKTRGQQVTLSCSPISGHRSVSWYQQTPGQGLQFLFEYFSETQRNKGNFPGRFSGRQFSNSRSEMNVSTLELGDSALYLCASSPTSSETQYFGPGTRLLVL.

The V call is TRBV7-2, the J call TRBJ1-3; D remains unclear. CDR1 and CDR2 from the germline V gene are SGHTA and FQGNSA. This CDR3 region has 14 residues. V was clipped by 5 bases and J by 5 bases, with 13 bases between them. The CDR3 DNA reads TGTGCCAGCAGCCCGGGATCCTTACGAAACACCATATATTTT. Its protein is CASSPGSLRNTIYF.

The chain uses TRBV2 and TRBJ1-2, with D possibly being TRBD1 (5 bases). The V gene lost 6 bases and the J gene lost 6 bases, with 14 bases spanning the gap. Germline loops: CDR1 SNHLY, CDR2 FYNNEI. The CDR3 runs 13 residues. This CDR3 reads CASRAEAGHGYTF. Written as DNA, the CDR3 is TGTGCCAGCAGGGCGGAGGCAGGGCATGGCTACACCTTC.

This clone appeared a few times. The chain uses TRBV6-5 and TRBJ2-2; the D is unclear. The CDR3 spans 15 residues. The germline CDR1 and CDR2 sequences are MNHEY and SVGAGI. Trimming stripped 5 bases from V and 1 base from J, with 11 bases between. Here the CDR3 DNA reads TGTGCCAGCAGTCTAAGTCCGGGGAACACCGGGGAGCTGTTTTTT. This sequence encodes CASSLSPGNTGELFF.

The chain joins TRBV12-5 to TRBJ2-3; 10 bases match TRBD2. The trim removed 0 bases at V and 2 bases at J, leaving 2 bases unmatched. CDR3 length equals 16 residues. Germline-derived CDR1 and CDR2 are LGHNT and FRNRAP. CDR3 in amino acids: CASGLVTSGDTDTQYF. The CDR3 region has the DNA TGTGCTAGTGGTTTGGTAACTAGCGGGGACACAGATACGCAGTATTTT.

V usage is TRBV11-1 and J usage is TRBJ2-5; tentatively, D is TRBD2 (7 bases). CDR1 is SGHAT and CDR2 is FQDESV in the germline V gene (reference sequence). The CDR3 is 14 residues long. Trimming removed 3 bases from V and 4 bases from J, with 12 bases in between. CDR3 DNA: TGTGCCAGCAGCTTGTGGGGGGGCCTAGAGACCCAGTACTTC. Translating it yields CASSLWGGLETQYF.

V is TRBV7-8 and J is TRBJ1-5; the D gene is possibly TRBD1 (5 bases). V was clipped by 1 base and J by 6 bases, with 13 bases between them. CDR3 length: 15 residues. Germline CDR1 is SGHVS and CDR2 is FQNEAQ. The CDR3 DNA is TGTGCCAGCAGCTTAGTCTCGGGGCGCGGTCAGCCCCAGCATTTT. Its protein is CASSLVSGRGQPQHF.

The chain uses TRBV19 and TRBJ1-5; D gene ambiguous. V gave up 7 bases and J gave up 0 bases, with 7 bases separating them. This CDR3 has 13 residues. The V gene's germline CDR1 is LNHDA and CDR2 SQIVND (reference sequence). DNA of the CDR3: TGTGCCAGTACACCCTATAGCAATCAGCCCCAGCATTTT. Translating it yields CASTPYSNQPQHF.

This sequence joins TRBV5-1 and TRBJ2-6, with D perhaps assigned TRBD1 or TRBD2 (5 bases each). CDR1 is SGHRS and CDR2 is YFSETQ in the germline V gene. The CDR3 sequence is 16 residues long. Deletions cut 1 base from V and 4 bases from J, with 12 bases between. The CDR3 DNA reads as TGCGCCAGCAGCTTGATACCCGGGACCGGGGCCAACGTCCTGACTTTC. It encodes CASSLIPGTGANVLTF.

This clone was counted a single time. This sequence joins TRBV9 and TRBJ2-5; D unclear. Between the trimmed V and J ends, which lost 4 bases and 2 bases, there was a span of 21 bases. There are 17 residues in the CDR3. Germline CDR1 and CDR2: SGDLS and YYNGEE. The CDR3 region is CASSPTGGPWRQETQYF. CDR3 sequence (DNA): TGTGCCAGCAGCCCCACCGGCGGACCGTGGAGACAAGAGACCCAGTACTTC.

This chain connects TRBV18 to TRBJ2-3; TRBD1 might be the D (5 bases). The V gene's germline CDR1 is KGHSH and CDR2 LQKENI. The CDR3 has 15 residues. V shed 5 bases and J shed 0 bases, with 12 bases lying between them. The chain's CDR3 is CASSGFRASTDTQYF. The CDR3 nucleotides read TGTGCCAGCTCAGGTTTCAGGGCAAGCACAGATACGCAGTATTTT.

The chain recombines TRBV5-1 with TRBJ1-4; unclear D gene. Trimming stripped 1 base from V and 0 bases from J, with 13 bases between. The CDR3 sequence is 17 residues long. Per germline, CDR1 SGHRS and CDR2 YFSETQ. CDR3 sequence reads: CASSLRPRDATNEKLFF. The DNA of the CDR3 is TGCGCCAGCAGCTTGCGTCCGAGGGATGCAACTAATGAAAAACTGTTTTTT.

The chain couples TRBV9 to TRBJ1-6; the D is unclear. Deletions cut 0 bases from V and 5 bases from J, with 6 bases between. CDR1 and CDR2 from the germline V gene are SGDLS and YYNGEE. The CDR3 contains 14 residues. The CDR3 region has the DNA TGTGCCAGCAGCGTAGCTGGAGATAATTCACCCCTCCACTTT. Its protein is CASSVAGDNSPLHF.

The chain links TRBV7-9 to TRBJ2-3; a possible D gene is TRBD1 (5 bases). The germline CDR1 and CDR2 sequences are SEHNR and FQNEAQ (reference sequence). V was cut by 4 bases and J by 4 bases, with 12 bases left in between. The CDR3 has 14 amino acids. The CDR3 DNA sequence: TGTGCCAGCAGCTCGACAACAGGAGCAGATACGCAGTATTTT. Protein sequence: CASSSTTGADTQYF.

The J gene is TRBJ1-2, the V gene TRBV5-1; possibly TRBD1 for D (5 bases). This CDR3 region has 15 residues. Germline CDR1 and CDR2: SGHRS and YFSETQ. Trimming cost V 2 bases and J 4 bases, with 15 bases left between them. Here the CDR3 DNA reads TGCGCCAGCAGCTTTCGGGACGGACTAAGCTATGGCTACACCTTC. Amino acid sequence: CASSFRDGLSYGYTF.

This clone was found once. The V and J genes are TRBV6-1 and TRBJ1-2; TRBD1 might be the D (5 bases). The CDR3 is made up of 16 amino acids. Trimming removed 3 bases from V and 6 bases from J, with 20 bases in between. The V gene's germline CDR1 is MNHNS and CDR2 SASEGT. CDR3 amino acids: CASSDGTRPPGDGYTF. Here the CDR3 DNA reads TGTGCCAGCAGTGACGGGACCAGACCTCCTGGGGATGGCTACACCTTC.

The genes are TRBV28 and TRBJ1-1, with unresolved D. Per germline, CDR1 MDHEN and CDR2 SYDVKM. V gave up 6 bases and J gave up 7 bases, with 21 bases separating them. This CDR3 is built from 15 residues. The CDR3 sequence: CASSLAGSPIFEAFF. The CDR3, as DNA: TGTGCCAGCAGCCTCGCCGGGTCCCCTATTTTTGAAGCTTTCTTT.

The V call is TRBV14, the J call TRBJ2-2; D is unclear. Germline values: CDR1 SGHDN, CDR2 FVKESK. Trimming cost V 4 bases and J 4 bases, with 16 bases left between them. The CDR3 is made up of 16 amino acids. The CDR3 nucleotides are TGTGCCAGCAGCCGAACCCGGCGGTCTGCCACCGGGGAGCTGTTTTTT. Residues: CASSRTRRSATGELFF.

The chain combines TRBV6-1 with TRBJ2-1; weak D call: TRBD1 (7 bases). The CDR3 covers 15 residues. Trimming left V 2 bases short and J 4 bases short, with 12 bases between. The germline CDR1 and CDR2 sequences are MNHNS and SASEGT. CDR3 nucleotides: TGTGCCAGCAGTGAAAGGAGGGGGCCTTACAATGAGCAGTTCTTC. It encodes CASSERRGPYNEQFF.

The V and J genes are TRBV12-3 or TRBV12-4 and TRBJ2-1, with D tentatively TRBD2 (5 bases). V shed 6 bases and J shed 10 bases, with 10 bases lying between them. The CDR3 length is 11 residues. The DNA for the CDR3 is TGTGCCAGCAGGGAAAGCGGCGAGCAGTTCTTC. This codes for CASRESGEQFF.

V usage is TRBV4-3 and J usage is TRBJ2-1; 11 nucleotides agree with TRBD2. CDR1 and CDR2 from the germline V gene are LGHNA and YSLEER. This CDR3 has 15 amino acids. V trimming: 0 bases; J trimming: 9 bases; junction bases outside the gene matches: 4. CDR3 DNA sequence: TGCGCCAGCAGCCAAGATTCTAGCGGGGGGACTGAGCAGTTCTTC. Its translation is CASSQDSSGGTEQFF.

This sequence joins TRBV6-5 and TRBJ1-2; D is unresolved. Germline CDR1 and CDR2: MNHEY and SVGAGI. The CDR3 runs 13 residues. With 7 bases removed from V and 4 bases from J, the gap between germline ends came to 13 bases. The DNA for the CDR3 is TGTGCCAGCATTATGACGGCCCTCTATGGCTACACCTTC. Translating gives CASIMTALYGYTF.

A note on this clone: Other DNA variants within this sample encode the same CDR3. This chain uses TRBV9 with TRBJ1-3; unclear D gene. Trimming pared 0 bases from V and 4 bases from J, leaving 8 bases between. The CDR3 consists of 14 residues. CDR1 is SGDLS, CDR2 YYNGEE, per germline. CDR3 bases: TGTGCCAGCAGCGTAGCTGGGCAAGGAAACACCATATATTTT. Protein sequence: CASSVAGQGNTIYF.

The sample holds one count of this clone. The chain links TRBV19 to TRBJ2-1, with 12 bases aligning to TRBD2. The ends lost 2 bases at V and 5 bases at J; junction bases unmatched: 10. The CDR3 runs 18 residues. In germline, CDR1 is LNHDA, CDR2 SQIVND (reference sequence). Written as DNA, the CDR3 is TGTGCCAGTAGTATACCTAGCGGGGGGGCCCCCCCCCACAATGAGCAGTTCTTC. Protein: CASSIPSGGAPPHNEQFF.

The CDR3 protein is CASSLTGPNNEQYV. The CDR3, as DNA: TGCGCCAGCAGCTTGACAGGGCCCAATAACGAGCAGTACGTC. The chain has TRBV5-1 and TRBJ2-7, with TRBD1 as a possible D gene (6 bases). Germline values: CDR1 SGHRS, CDR2 YFSETQ. This CDR3 spans 14 amino acids. Trimming left V 1 base short and J 5 bases short, with 13 bases between.

CDR3 region: CASRPGYNQPQHF. For the CDR3, the DNA is TGTGCCAGCAGACCAGGGTACAATCAGCCCCAGCATTTT. This chain connects TRBV2 to TRBJ1-5; D perhaps matches TRBD1 (5 bases). Per the germline V gene, CDR1 is SNHLY and CDR2 is FYNNEI. The V and J ends lost 6 bases and 3 bases respectively, with 9 bases between them. The CDR3 is made up of 13 amino acids.